The rows below give T cell receptor beta chains drawn from one sample of a study of T-cell reconstitution after alpha-beta-depleted transplantation in children. TCRdb redid the calling of the PCR reads with MiXCR, one entry per CDR3 protein. The sample contains 330,000 or so distinct CDR3 sequences, about 9.5% of which appear only once. The material sequenced was PBMCs, taken before TCRalphabeta/CD19-depleted stem cell transplant. All receptors come from a boy under two years old with acute myeloid leukemia, due to receive a stem cell transplant. Each CDR3 is given with its conserved first and last residue. A D gene is named only where the DNA matches it firmly. Rows give clone size only sometimes, using once, few, many, or a class for an expanded clone.

D	V	J	size	DNA	CDR3
NA	TRBV6-2/TRBV6-3	TRBJ1-5	many	TGTGCCAGCACCGCACACGGCAATCAGCCCCAGCATTTT	CASTAHGNQPQHF
NA	TRBV28	TRBJ1-3	many	TGTGCCAGCAGTTCCCGGGCCCCGAATTATGGCGACACCATATATTTT	CASSSRAPNYGDTIYF
TRBD2	TRBV7-2	TRBJ2-4	many	TGTGCCAGCAGCTTATCTGGCGGGAGGGTCTTTTCGGACAAAAACATTCAGTACTTC	CASSLSGGRVFSDKNIQYF
TRBD1	TRBV5-1	TRBJ2-7	many	TGCGCCAGCAGCTTCTTCACAGGGGGAGAAGGCGAGCAGTACTTC	CASSFFTGGEGEQYF
NA	TRBV6-2/TRBV6-3	TRBJ1-4	NA	TGTGCCAGCAGTTACAGCGGCAGGGGCCATAATGAAAAACTGTTTTTT	CASSYSGRGHNEKLFF
TRBD1	TRBV29-1	TRBJ1-2	many	TGCAGCGTTGAAGGGAACAGGGGAACTAACTATGGCTACACCTTC	CSVEGNRGTNYGYTF
TRBD2	TRBV7-8	TRBJ2-2	few	TGTGCCAGCAGCTTAGTTAGCGGGGGCCCGAACACCGGGGAGCTGTTTTTT	CASSLVSGGPNTGELFF
NA	TRBV11-2	TRBJ2-4	few	TGTGCCAGCAGCCGAATAACACTAGCCAAAAACATTCAGTACTTC	CASSRITLAKNIQYF
TRBD1	TRBV6-5	TRBJ2-5	many	TGTGCCAGCAGCGGACAGGGGAAGACCCAGTACTTC	CASSGQGKTQYF
NA	TRBV20-1	TRBJ2-5	many	TGCAGTGCTAGAGGGACAGGGAGGGAAGAGACCCAGTACTTC	CSARGTGREETQYF
TRBD2	TRBV28	TRBJ2-1	many	TGTGCCAGCACTAATGAGGGACTAGCGTCGATTGAGCAGTTCTTC	CASTNEGLASIEQFF
NA	TRBV5-1	TRBJ2-5	few	TGCGCCAGCAGCGCCAGGGTTGGCGAGACCCAGTACTTC	CASSARVGETQYF
TRBD2	TRBV4-1	TRBJ2-5	few	TGCGCCAGCAGCCAAGGGGCAGGGAGGGGTGGAGAGACCCAGTACTTC	CASSQGAGRGGETQYF
TRBD1	TRBV15	TRBJ2-7	many	TGTGCCACCAGCCGCCCCGGGACAGCTACCTACGAGCAGTACTTC	CATSRPGTATYEQYF
TRBD1	TRBV12-3/TRBV12-4	TRBJ2-3	many	TGTGCCATCACTTTAGGGACAGGGGCAGATACGCAGTATTTT	CAITLGTGADTQYF
TRBD2	TRBV7-9	TRBJ2-7	many	TGTGCCAGCAGCTCAACTAGCGGGAGCTCCTACGAGCAGTACTTC	CASSSTSGSSYEQYF
TRBD1	TRBV7-6	TRBJ1-6	many	TGTGCCAGCAGTCCCGGGACAGATAATTCACCCCTCCACTTT	CASSPGTDNSPLHF
TRBD1	TRBV2	TRBJ2-1	few	TGTGCCAGCCAACAGGGACAGGCGAGGGGCAATGAGCAGTTCTTC	CASQQGQARGNEQFF
TRBD2	TRBV9	TRBJ2-7	NA	TGTGCCAGCAGCCCGAGCGGGACCTTCTACGAGCAGTACTTC	CASSPSGTFYEQYF
NA	TRBV3-1	TRBJ2-7	many	TGTGCCAGCAGCCAAGGTCCTACGTTCTTCTCCTACGAGCAGTACTTC	CASSQGPTFFSYEQYF
TRBD2	TRBV7-3	TRBJ2-1	NA	TGTGCCAGCAGCTTATGGGGGGGCAATGAGCAGTTCTTC	CASSLWGGNEQFF
NA	TRBV7-8	TRBJ2-5	NA	TGTGCCAGCAGCTTAGCCTCGGGACGTGAGGGGGAGACCCAGTACTTC	CASSLASGREGETQYF
TRBD2	TRBV9	TRBJ2-1	many	TGTGCCAGCAGCGGCAGAGCGGGAGGCCTCTCCTACAATGAGCAGTTCTTC	CASSGRAGGLSYNEQFF
NA	TRBV18	TRBJ2-3	many	TGTGCCAGCTCACCCGGTGCGACTTGGAAGACCAGCACAGATACGCAGTATTTT	CASSPGATWKTSTDTQYF
NA	TRBV7-2	TRBJ2-1	many	TGTGCCAGCAGCTTAAGCAGTGAGCAGTTCTTC	CASSLSSEQFF
NA	TRBV10-3	TRBJ2-3	many	TGTGCCATCCAACAAAGCACAGATACGCAGTATTTT	CAIQQSTDTQYF
TRBD2	TRBV28	TRBJ2-3	many	TGTGCCATTGAGCGGGGGGTCCCAGATACGCAGTATTTT	CAIERGVPDTQYF
NA	TRBV6-5	TRBJ2-7	few	TGTGCCAGCAGTTACTCGTGGGGGCTCTCCTACGAGCAGTACTTC	CASSYSWGLSYEQYF
TRBD1	TRBV28	TRBJ2-3	NA	TGTGCCAGCAGGCCCCCGGGACAGACTAGCACAGATACGCAGTATTTT	CASRPPGQTSTDTQYF
NA	TRBV15	TRBJ2-3	many	TGTGCCACCAGCAGTGCCTTACGTTCCCACACAGATACGCAGTATTTT	CATSSALRSHTDTQYF
NA	TRBV6-2/TRBV6-3	TRBJ1-5	NA	TGTGCCAGCAGCGGGGGGATGCGCAATCAGCCCCAGCATTTT	CASSGGMRNQPQHF
TRBD1	TRBV5-5	TRBJ2-1	NA	TGTGCCAGCAGCTTGATCCGGTACAGGGGGAATGAGCAGTTCTTC	CASSLIRYRGNEQFF
TRBD2	TRBV5-1	TRBJ2-6	many	TGCGCCAGCAGGGCTAGCGGGAGAACCGGGGCCAACGTCCTGACTTTC	CASRASGRTGANVLTF
NA	TRBV4-3	TRBJ2-1	many	TGCGCCAGCAGCCAAGCCGGGACACCCTTCAATGAGCAGTTCTTC	CASSQAGTPFNEQFF
NA	TRBV12-3/TRBV12-4	TRBJ1-6	many	TGTGCCAGCAGTTTGAGGGGGGCGCTCGGAGATTCACCCCTCCACTTT	CASSLRGALGDSPLHF
NA	TRBV11-2	TRBJ1-4	many	TGTGCCAGCAGCAAAGACAGGTTGGGTGAAAAACTGTTTTTT	CASSKDRLGEKLFF
NA	TRBV5-1	TRBJ2-7	many	TGCGCCAGCAGCTTGGCCTGGGGGCCCGACGAGCAGTACTTC	CASSLAWGPDEQYF
NA	TRBV7-2	TRBJ1-2	many	TGTGCCAGCAGCCCTTTCTCCGGGACGGCCTATGGCTACACCTTC	CASSPFSGTAYGYTF
TRBD1	TRBV6-5	TRBJ2-5	NA	TGTGCCAGCAGTTACTCCCCACCGGGACAGGGAAGAGGAGAGACCCAGTACTTC	CASSYSPPGQGRGETQYF
NA	TRBV6-5	TRBJ2-2	many	TGTGCCAGCAGTTACTCACGGGCGAACACCGGGGAGCTGTTTTTT	CASSYSRANTGELFF